These 18 T cell receptor beta chains originate from one sample sequenced in a study of blood T cell repertoires in COVID-19. Here immunoSEQ multiplex PCR was the method, and the copy in TCRdb shows in-frame clones only, minus some. The data contain approximately 350,000 clones, 75% to 90% of them singletons. Sequencing was performed on peripheral blood. The receptors here all came from a woman aged 60-75 years with COVID-19, enrolled during active disease.

The gene calls are TRBV29-1 and TRBJ1-1; D gene unclear. The CDR3 consists of 12 residues. Per the germline V gene, CDR1 is SQVTM and CDR2 is ANQGSEA. V lost 3 bases to trimming and J lost 4 bases, with 9 bases between them. The CDR3, as DNA: TGCAGCGTTGATGCACCCGGCACTGAAGCTTTCTTT. It is translated as CSVDAPGTEAFF.

This clone was observed a single time. The chain carries TRBV11-2 and TRBJ2-5; D not certain. Germline CDR1 reads SGHAT; CDR2 reads FQNNGV. The germline V and J ends were trimmed by 3 bases and 1 base, with 6 bases remaining between them. The CDR3 contains 13 residues. CDR3 amino acids: CASSFGSQETQYF. The CDR3 coding sequence is TGTGCCAGCAGCTTTGGTAGCCAAGAGACCCAGTACTTC.

This clone has more than one count but fewer than ten. This chain links TRBV10-3 with TRBJ2-3, with TRBD1 matching over 11 bases. V lost 10 bases and J lost 4; bases outside the gene matches: 7. Germline-derived CDR1 and CDR2 are ENHRY and SYGVKD. CDR3 length: 14 residues. CDR3 sequence: CATTGTGGPDTQYF. CDR3 in DNA: TGTGCCACCACCGGGACAGGGGGGCCAGATACGCAGTATTTT.

J is TRBJ1-1 and V is TRBV27; 8 positions agree with TRBD1. Per germline, CDR1 MNHEY and CDR2 SMNVEV (reference sequence). Trimming at V came to 5 bases and at J to 1 base, leaving 12 bases not matched to a gene. The CDR3 runs 17 residues. CDR3 region: CASSPVLWTGTNTEAFF. For the CDR3, the DNA is TGTGCCAGCAGTCCGGTGCTATGGACAGGGACGAACACTGAAGCTTTCTTT.

The gene calls are TRBV10-3 and TRBJ1-1; D perhaps matches TRBD1 (6 bases). The CDR3 has 11 residues. Trimming removed 11 bases from V and 5 bases from J, with 12 bases in between. Germline V CDR1 and CDR2: ENHRY, SYGVKD. The CDR3 DNA sequence: TGTGCCTCAGGGGTTAGTACTGAAGCTTTCTTT. Residues: CASGVSTEAFF.

V gene TRBV6-5 combines with J gene TRBJ2-3, with 11 positions matching TRBD2. CDR1 is MNHEY, CDR2 SVGAGI, per germline. The CDR3 has 14 amino acids. The V and J ends lost 6 bases and 6 bases, in that order; junction bases with no gene match: 5. The CDR3 spells CASSPGLAADTQYF. The DNA of the CDR3 is TGTGCCAGCAGCCCGGGACTAGCGGCGGATACGCAGTATTTT.

The chain recombines TRBV5-4 with TRBJ2-1; no reliable D call. Trimming left V 7 bases short and J 5 bases short, with 13 bases between. Germline assignment: CDR1 SGHNT and CDR2 YYREEE (reference sequence). This CDR3 spans 13 amino acids. The CDR3 nucleotides are TGTGCCAGCGCCACGATAGCCAACAATGAGCAGTTCTTC. Its protein product is CASATIANNEQFF.

This chain uses TRBV7-8 with TRBJ2-1; TRBD2 matches at 11 bases. The CDR3 covers 15 residues. Germline trimming cut 5 bases from V and 5 bases from J; bases unmatched to any gene: 5. CDR1 and CDR2 (germline): SGHVS, FQNEAQ. In DNA, the CDR3 is TGTGCCAGCAGCCAGACTAGCGGGAACCACAATGAGCAGTTCTTC. It encodes CASSQTSGNHNEQFF.

V usage is TRBV2 and J usage is TRBJ1-2, with 7 bases lining up with TRBD1. Germline V gene lookup returns CDR1 SNHLY and CDR2 FYNNEI. The V gene end was trimmed by 5 bases and the J gene end by 1 base; junction bases not matched to a gene: 7. This CDR3 is built from 15 residues. The CDR3 protein is CASSTSRGSNYGYTF. CDR3 nucleotides: TGTGCCAGCAGTACCTCCAGGGGGAGTAACTATGGCTACACCTTC.

This clone has only one observation. This sequence joins TRBV19 and TRBJ1-5, with D possibly TRBD1 on 6 matching bases. With 7 bases removed from V and 6 bases from J, the gap between germline ends came to 13 bases. Germline V gene sequence: CDR1 LNHDA, CDR2 SQIVND (reference sequence). The CDR3 has 13 residues. In DNA form, the CDR3 reads TGTGCCAGTACCAACAGGGTTCGTCAGCCCCAGCATTTT. It translates to CASTNRVRQPQHF.

This clone was observed a single time. This sequence joins TRBV7-9 and TRBJ2-3; 11 nucleotides match TRBD1. Germline V gene data show CDR1 as SEHNR and CDR2 as FQNEAQ (reference sequence). The junction had 5 bases not matched to a gene; V was cut back by 4 bases and J by 5 bases. The CDR3 is 15 residues long. The CDR3 protein is CASSSTGTGGDTQYF. CDR3 in DNA: TGTGCCAGCAGCTCCACCGGGACAGGGGGAGATACGCAGTATTTT.

The count of this clone is one. The chain employs TRBV3-1 (or the pseudogene TRBV3-2) and TRBJ2-7; 7 bases align to TRBD1. Germline lookup yields CDR1 LGHDT and CDR2 YNNKEL (reference sequence). This CDR3 has 16 amino acids. V gave up 1 base and J gave up 4 bases; unmatched junction bases: 10. The CDR3 coding sequence is TGTGCCAGCAGCCAAGTATGGGACAGACTTTGGTACGAGCAGTACTTC. Translation gives CASSQVWDRLWYEQYF.

CDR3 region: CATAFGLDTQYF. The CDR3 DNA follows: TGTGCCACCGCATTCGGGTTGGATACGCAGTATTTT. The V gene is TRBV7-9, the J gene TRBJ2-3; no clear D. CDR3 length: 12 amino acids. Germline CDR1 reads SEHNR; CDR2 reads FQNEAQ (reference sequence). Trimming took off 10 bases at V and 6 bases at J, with 14 bases between the two ends.

The J gene is TRBJ1-1, the V gene TRBV7-3; TRBD1 matches 8 bases. Germline lookup yields CDR1 SGHTA and CDR2 FQGTGA. V was pared by 5 bases and J by 8 bases, with 7 bases of the junction left unmatched. The CDR3 contains 13 residues. The DNA of the CDR3 is TGTGCCAGCAGCCCAAGGACAGGGAAAGAAGCTTTCTTT. Encoded protein: CASSPRTGKEAFF.

About this clone: The junction shows a germline mismatch at one end, possibly a read error. Other DNA sequences in the same sample also yield this CDR3. The rearrangement uses TRBV29-1 and TRBJ2-7; TRBD1 matches at 7 bases. CDR1 and CDR2 from the germline V gene are SQVTM and ANQGSEA. This CDR3 contains 13 residues. The CDR3 nucleotides read TGCAGCGTTCGGGACAGTCCGAGCGGCGAGCAGTACTTT. This sequence encodes CSVRDSPSGEQYF.

This clone was recorded once. V is TRBV10-3 and J is TRBJ1-5; 8 bases map to TRBD1. This CDR3 region has 14 residues. Germline CDR1 reads ENHRY; CDR2 reads SYGVKD. Trimming at V came to 6 bases and at J to 3 bases, leaving 4 bases not matched to a gene. CDR3 loop: CAISGQGFNQPQHF. As DNA, the CDR3 is TGTGCCATCAGCGGACAGGGCTTCAATCAGCCCCAGCATTTT.

CDR3 DNA: TGTGCCAGCATCGGGGGGGCCTGGGGAGATACGCAGTATTTT. Its protein product is CASIGGAWGDTQYF. V is TRBV11-2 and J is TRBJ2-3, with 8 positions matching TRBD2. The germline CDR1 and CDR2 sequences are SGHAT and FQNNGV. V lost 7 bases to trimming and J lost 5 bases; unmatched junction nucleotides: 8. CDR3 size: 14 residues. The whole variable domain, filled in from reference TRBV11-2 and TRBJ2-3, reads EAGVAQSPRYKIIEKRQSVAFWCNPISGHATLYWYQQILGQGPKLLIQFQNNGVVDDSQLPKDRFSAERLKGVDSTLKIQPAKLEDSAVYLCASIGGAWGDTQYFGPGTRLTVL.

The chain has TRBV7-9 and TRBJ1-2; 9 bases are shared with TRBD1. Trimming removed 3 bases from V and 9 bases from J; junction bases left unmatched: 8. The germline V gene encodes CDR1 SEHNR and CDR2 FQNEAQ (reference sequence). This CDR3 is built from 14 residues. CDR3 loop: CASSLTTGGGSYTF. The CDR3 DNA reads TGTGCCAGCAGCTTGACCACAGGGGGCGGGAGCTACACCTTC.